Sequencing of this T cell receptor (beta chain) was carried out in a study of T cell responses to AZD1222 COVID-19 vaccine. TCRdb's table, derived via immunoSEQ multiplex PCR, lists solely in-frame clones and lacks some. This table has 120,000 or so clones, around nine tenths appearing once. As regards this clone: Antigen specificity is unknown.

Study-wide results and caveats: Regions 160-218 and 743-854 held dominance among vaccine-associated CD4 TCRs, which spanned spike. The donor cohort was predominantly white British with a female majority, and clonal diversity may have been underestimated.

The sample here was peripheral blood, taken on day 0 of AZD1222 vaccination. This clonotype originated in an adult in good health.

Here the CDR3 reads CASSYVQGSSNQPQHF. In nucleotides, the CDR3 is TGTGCCAGCAGTTATGTCCAGGGGAGTAGCAATCAGCCCCAGCATTTT. The V and J genes are TRBV6-5 and TRBJ1-5, with D possibly being TRBD1 (6 bases). The CDR3 is made up of 16 amino acids. With 3 bases removed from V and 0 bases from J, the gap between germline ends came to 12 bases. Looked up from germline, CDR1 is MNHEY and CDR2 is SVGAGI.